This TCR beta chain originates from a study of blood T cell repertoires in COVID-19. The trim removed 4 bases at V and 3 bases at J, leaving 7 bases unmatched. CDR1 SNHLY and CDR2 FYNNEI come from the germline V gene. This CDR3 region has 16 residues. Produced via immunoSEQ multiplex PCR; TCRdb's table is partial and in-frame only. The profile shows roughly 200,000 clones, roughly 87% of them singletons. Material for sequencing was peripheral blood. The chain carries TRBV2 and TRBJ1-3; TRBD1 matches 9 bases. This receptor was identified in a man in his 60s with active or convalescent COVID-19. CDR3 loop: CASSAGQGNGGNTIYF. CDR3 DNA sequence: TGTGCCAGCAGTGCGGGACAGGGAAACGGTGGAAACACCATATATTTT.